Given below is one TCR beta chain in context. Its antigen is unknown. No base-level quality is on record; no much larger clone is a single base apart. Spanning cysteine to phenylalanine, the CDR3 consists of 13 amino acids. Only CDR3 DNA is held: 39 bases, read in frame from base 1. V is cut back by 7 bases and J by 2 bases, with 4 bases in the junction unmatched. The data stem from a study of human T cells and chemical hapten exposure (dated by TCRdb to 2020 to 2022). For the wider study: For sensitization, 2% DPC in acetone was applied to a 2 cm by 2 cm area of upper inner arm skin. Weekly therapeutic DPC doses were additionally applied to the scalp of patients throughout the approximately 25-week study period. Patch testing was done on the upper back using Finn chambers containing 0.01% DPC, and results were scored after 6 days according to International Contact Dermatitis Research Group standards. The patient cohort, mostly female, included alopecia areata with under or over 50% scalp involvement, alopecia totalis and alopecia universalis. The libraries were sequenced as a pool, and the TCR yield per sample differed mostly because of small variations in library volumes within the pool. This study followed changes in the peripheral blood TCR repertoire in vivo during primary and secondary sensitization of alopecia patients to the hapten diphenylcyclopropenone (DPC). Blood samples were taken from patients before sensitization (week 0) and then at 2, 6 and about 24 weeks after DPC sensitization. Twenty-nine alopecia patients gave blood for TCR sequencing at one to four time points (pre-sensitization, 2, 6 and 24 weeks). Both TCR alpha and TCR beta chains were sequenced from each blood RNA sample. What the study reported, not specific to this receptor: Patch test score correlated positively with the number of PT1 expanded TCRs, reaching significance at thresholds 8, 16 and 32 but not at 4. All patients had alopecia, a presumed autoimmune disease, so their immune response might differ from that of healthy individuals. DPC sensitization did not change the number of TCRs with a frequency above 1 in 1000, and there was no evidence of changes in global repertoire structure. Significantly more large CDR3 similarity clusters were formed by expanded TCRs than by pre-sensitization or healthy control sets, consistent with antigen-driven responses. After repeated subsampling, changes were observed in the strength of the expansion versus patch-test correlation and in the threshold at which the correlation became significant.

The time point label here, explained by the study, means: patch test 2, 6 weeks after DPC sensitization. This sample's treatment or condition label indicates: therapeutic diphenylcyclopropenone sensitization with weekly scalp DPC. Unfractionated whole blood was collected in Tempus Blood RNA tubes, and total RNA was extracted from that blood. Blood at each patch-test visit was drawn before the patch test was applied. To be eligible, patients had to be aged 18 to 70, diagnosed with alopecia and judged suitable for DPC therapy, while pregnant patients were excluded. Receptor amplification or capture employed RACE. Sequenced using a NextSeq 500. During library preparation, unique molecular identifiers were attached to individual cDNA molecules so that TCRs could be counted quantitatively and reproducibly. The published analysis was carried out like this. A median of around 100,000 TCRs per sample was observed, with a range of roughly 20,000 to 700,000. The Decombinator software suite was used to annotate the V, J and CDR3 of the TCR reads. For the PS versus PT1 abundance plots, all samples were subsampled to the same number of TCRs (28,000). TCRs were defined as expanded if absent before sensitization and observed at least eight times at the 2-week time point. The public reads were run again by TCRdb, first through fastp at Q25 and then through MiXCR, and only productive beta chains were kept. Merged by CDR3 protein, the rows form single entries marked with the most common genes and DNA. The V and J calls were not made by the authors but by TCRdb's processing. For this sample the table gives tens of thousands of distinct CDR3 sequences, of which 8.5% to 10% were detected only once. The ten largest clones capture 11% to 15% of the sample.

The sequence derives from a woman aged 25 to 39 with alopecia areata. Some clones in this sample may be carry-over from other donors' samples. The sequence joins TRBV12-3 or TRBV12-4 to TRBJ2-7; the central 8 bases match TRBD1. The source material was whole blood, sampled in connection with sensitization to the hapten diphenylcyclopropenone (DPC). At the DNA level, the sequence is TGTGCCAGCACCTCGGACAGGGCCTACGAGCAGTACTTC. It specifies CASTSDRAYEQYF.